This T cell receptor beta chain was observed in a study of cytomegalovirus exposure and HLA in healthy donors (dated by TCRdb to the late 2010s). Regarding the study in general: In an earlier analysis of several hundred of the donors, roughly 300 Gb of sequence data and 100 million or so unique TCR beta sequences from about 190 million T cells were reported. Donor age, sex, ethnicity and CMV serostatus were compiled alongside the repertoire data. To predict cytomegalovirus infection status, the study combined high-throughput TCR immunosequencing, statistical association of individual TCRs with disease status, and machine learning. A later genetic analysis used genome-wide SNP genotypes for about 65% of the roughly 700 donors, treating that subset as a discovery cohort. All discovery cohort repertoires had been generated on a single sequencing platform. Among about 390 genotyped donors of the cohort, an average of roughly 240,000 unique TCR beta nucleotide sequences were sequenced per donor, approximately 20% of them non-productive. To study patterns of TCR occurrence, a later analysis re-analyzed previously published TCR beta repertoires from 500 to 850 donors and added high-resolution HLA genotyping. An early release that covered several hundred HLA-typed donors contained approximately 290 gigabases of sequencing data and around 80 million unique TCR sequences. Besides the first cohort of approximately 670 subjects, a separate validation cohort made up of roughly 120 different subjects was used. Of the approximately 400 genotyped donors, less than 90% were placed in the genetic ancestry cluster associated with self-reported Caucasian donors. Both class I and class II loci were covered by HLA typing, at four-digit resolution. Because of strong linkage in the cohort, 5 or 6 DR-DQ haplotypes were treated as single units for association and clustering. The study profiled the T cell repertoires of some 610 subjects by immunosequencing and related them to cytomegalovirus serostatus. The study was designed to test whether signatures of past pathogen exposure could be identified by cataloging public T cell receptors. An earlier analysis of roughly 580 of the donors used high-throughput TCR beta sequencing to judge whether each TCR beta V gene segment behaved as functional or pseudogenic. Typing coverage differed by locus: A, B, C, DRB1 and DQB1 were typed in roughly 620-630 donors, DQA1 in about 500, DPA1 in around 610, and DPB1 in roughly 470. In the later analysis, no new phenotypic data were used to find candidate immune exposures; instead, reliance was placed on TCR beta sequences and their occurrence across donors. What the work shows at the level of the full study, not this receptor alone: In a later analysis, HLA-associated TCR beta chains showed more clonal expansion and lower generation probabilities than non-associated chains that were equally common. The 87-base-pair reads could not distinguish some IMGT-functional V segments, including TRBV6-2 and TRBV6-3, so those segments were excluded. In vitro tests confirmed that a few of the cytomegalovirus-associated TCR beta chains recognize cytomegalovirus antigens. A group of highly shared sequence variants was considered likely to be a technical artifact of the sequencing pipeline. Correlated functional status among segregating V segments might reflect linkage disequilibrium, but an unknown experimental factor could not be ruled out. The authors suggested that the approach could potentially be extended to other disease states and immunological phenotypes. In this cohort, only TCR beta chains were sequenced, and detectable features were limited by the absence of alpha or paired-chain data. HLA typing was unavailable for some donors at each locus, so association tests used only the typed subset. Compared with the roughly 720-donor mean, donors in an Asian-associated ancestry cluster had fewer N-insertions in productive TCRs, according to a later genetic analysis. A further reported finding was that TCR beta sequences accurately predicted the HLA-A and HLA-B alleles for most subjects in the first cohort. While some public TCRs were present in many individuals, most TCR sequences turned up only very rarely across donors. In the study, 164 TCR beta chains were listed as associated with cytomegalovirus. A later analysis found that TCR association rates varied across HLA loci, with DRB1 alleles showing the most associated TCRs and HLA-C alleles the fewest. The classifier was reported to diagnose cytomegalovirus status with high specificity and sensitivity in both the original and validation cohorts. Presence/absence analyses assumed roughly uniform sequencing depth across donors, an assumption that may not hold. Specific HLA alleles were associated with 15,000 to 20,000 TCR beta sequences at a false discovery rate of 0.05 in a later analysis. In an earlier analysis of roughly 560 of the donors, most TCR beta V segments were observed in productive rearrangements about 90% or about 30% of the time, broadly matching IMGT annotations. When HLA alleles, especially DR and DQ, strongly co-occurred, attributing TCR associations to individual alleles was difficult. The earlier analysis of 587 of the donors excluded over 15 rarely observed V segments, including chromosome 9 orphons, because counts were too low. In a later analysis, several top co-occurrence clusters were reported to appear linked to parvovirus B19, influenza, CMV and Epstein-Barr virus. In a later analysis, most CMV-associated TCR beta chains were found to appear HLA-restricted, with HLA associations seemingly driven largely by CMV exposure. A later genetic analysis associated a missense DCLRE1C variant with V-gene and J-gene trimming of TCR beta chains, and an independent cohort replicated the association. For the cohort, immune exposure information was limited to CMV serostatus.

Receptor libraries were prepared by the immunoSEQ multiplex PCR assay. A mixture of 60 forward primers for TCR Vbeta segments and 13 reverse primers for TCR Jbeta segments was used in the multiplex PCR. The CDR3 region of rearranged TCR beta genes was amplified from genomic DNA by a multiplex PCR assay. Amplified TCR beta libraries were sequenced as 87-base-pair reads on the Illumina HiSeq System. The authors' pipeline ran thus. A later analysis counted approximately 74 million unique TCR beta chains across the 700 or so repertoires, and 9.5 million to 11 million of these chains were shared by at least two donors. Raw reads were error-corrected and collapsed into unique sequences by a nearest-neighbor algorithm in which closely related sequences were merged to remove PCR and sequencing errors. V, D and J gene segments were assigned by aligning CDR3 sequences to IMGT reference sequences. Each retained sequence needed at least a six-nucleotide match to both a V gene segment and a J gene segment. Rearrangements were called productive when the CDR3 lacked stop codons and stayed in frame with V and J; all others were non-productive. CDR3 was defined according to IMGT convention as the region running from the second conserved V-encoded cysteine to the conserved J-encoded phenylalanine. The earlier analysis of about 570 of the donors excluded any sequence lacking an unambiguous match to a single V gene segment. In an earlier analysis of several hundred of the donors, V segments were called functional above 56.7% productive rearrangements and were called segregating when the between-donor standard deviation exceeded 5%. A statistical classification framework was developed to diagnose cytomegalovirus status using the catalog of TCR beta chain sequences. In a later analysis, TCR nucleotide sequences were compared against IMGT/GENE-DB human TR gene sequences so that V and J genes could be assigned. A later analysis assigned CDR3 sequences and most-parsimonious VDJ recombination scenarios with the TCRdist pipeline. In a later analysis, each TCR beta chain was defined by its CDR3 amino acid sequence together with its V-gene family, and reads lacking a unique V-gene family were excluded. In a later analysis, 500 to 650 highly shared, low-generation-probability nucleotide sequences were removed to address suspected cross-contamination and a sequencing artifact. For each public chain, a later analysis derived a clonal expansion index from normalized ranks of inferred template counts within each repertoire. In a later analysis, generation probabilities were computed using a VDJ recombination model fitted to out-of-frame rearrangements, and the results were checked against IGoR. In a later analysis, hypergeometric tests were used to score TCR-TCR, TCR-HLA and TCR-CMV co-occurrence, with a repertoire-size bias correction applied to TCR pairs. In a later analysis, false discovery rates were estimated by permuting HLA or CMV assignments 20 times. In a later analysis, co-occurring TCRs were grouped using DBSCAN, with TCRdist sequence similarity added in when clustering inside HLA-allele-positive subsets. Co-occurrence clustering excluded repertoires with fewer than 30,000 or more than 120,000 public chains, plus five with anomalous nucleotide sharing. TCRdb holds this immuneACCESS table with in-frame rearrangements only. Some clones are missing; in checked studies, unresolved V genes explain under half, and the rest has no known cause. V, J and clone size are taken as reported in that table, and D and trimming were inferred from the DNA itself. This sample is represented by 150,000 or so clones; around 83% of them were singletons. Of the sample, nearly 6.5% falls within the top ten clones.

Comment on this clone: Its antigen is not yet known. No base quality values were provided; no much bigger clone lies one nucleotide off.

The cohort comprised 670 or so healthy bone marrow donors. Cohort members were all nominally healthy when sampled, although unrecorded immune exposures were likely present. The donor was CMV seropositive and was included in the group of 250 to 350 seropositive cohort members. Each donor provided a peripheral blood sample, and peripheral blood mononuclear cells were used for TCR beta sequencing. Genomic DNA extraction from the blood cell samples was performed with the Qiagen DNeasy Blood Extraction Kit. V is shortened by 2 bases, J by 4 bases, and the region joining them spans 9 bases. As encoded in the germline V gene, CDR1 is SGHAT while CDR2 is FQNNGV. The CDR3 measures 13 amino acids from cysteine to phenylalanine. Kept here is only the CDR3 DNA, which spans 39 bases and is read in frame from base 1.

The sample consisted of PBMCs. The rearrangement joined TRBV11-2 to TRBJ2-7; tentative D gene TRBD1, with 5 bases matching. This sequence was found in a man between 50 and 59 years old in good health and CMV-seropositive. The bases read TGTGCCAGCAGCTTACAGGGTGCGTACGAGCAGTACTTC. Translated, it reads CASSLQGAYEQYF.